The 12 T cell receptor beta chains in this list originate from one sample, sequenced in a study of regulatory T cells in long-lasting Graves disease. Building of the TCR beta libraries involved iRepertoire HTBI primers and Arm-PCR of CDR3 regions. TCRdb recomputed calls from the multiplex PCR reads with MiXCR, one row per CDR3 protein. The repertoire includes approximately 470,000 distinct CDR3 sequences, 15% to 20% of them detected once, and roughly an eighth sits in the top ten. Time point meaning: newly diagnosed GD, antithyroid drugs for less than 3 months. There was RNA extracted from PBMCs, and the TCR library was made from it. This sample was also put to use in a study of T cells in Graves' hyperthyroidism and ophthalmopathy.

Sequences were derived from peripheral blood mononuclear cells (PBMCs), sampled at new diagnosis, from a patient treated with antithyroid drugs. The receptors shown here come from a man aged 35 to 55 with Graves disease.

This clonotype was seen more than once but under ten times. The V call is TRBV12-3 or TRBV12-4, the J call TRBJ1-3, with 11 bases matching TRBD1. CDR3 length equals 16 residues. Losses at the gene ends were 3 bases for V and 3 bases for J; bases not matched to a gene: 4. This CDR3 reads CASSLGQGDGGNTIYF. In DNA form, the CDR3 reads TGTGCCAGCAGTTTGGGACAGGGGGATGGTGGAAACACCATATATTTT.

This clonotype was observed a few times. This chain connects TRBV28 to TRBJ2-7; 10 positions match TRBD1. The CDR3 extends over 14 amino acids. Losses at the gene ends were 3 bases for V and 5 bases for J; bases not matched to a gene: 4. Germline V gene data show CDR1 as MDHEN and CDR2 as SYDVKM. The CDR3 here is CASSFGTGAHEQYF. In DNA, the CDR3 is TGTGCCAGCAGTTTTGGGACAGGGGCCCACGAGCAGTACTTC.

Turning to this clonotype: A single base separates this from a much larger clone, so it may be a read error. The chain links TRBV20-1 to TRBJ1-5; D remains ambiguous. The CDR3 runs to 13 residues. Germline V gene sequence: CDR1 DFQATT, CDR2 SNEGSKA (reference sequence). CDR3 in amino acids: CSAQAISDQPPHF. Here the CDR3 DNA reads TGCAGTGCGCAGGCCATATCCGATCAGCCCCCGCATTTT.

The J gene is TRBJ2-5, the V gene TRBV3-1; TRBD2 aligns across 13 bases. Germline assignment: CDR1 LGHDT and CDR2 YNNKEL (reference sequence). The V gene end was trimmed by 3 bases and the J gene end by 5 bases; junction bases not matched to a gene: 3. This CDR3 region has 15 residues. This chain's CDR3 is CASSHQLAGGETQYF. The DNA for the CDR3 is TGTGCCAGCAGCCACCAACTAGCGGGAGGGGAGACCCAGTACTTC.

This clonotype occurred many times. The chain combines TRBV28 with TRBJ1-2, with TRBD1 matching 8 bases. The CDR3 has 15 amino acids. With V trimmed by 5 bases and J by 4 bases, 9 bases remained unmatched. CDR1 and CDR2 from the germline V gene are MDHEN and SYDVKM. CDR3 sequence reads: CASSNTGGIGYGYTF. CDR3 nucleotides: TGTGCCAGCAGTAATACAGGGGGGATCGGCTATGGCTACACCTTC.

This clonotype was seen a single time. The rearrangement links TRBV28 to TRBJ2-4, with 10 bases that match TRBD2. CDR3 length: 16 amino acids. The germline V gene has CDR1 MDHEN and CDR2 SYDVKM. With 6 bases clipped from V and 0 bases from J, the junction kept 5 bases outside the gene matches. CDR3 loop: CASSSTSGIAKNIQYF. In nucleotides, the CDR3 is TGTGCCAGCAGCAGTACTAGCGGGATAGCCAAAAACATTCAGTACTTC.

V usage is TRBV9 and J usage is TRBJ2-2, with 9 bases matching TRBD1. The V and J ends lost 4 bases and 6 bases, in that order; junction bases with no gene match: 7. Germline V gives CDR1 SGDLS, CDR2 YYNGEE. This CDR3 is built from 15 residues. The CDR3 sequence is CASSPGTGFSGELFF. In DNA form, the CDR3 reads TGTGCCAGCAGCCCCGGGACAGGGTTTTCCGGGGAGCTGTTTTTT.

This clonotype came up many times. V gene TRBV7-9 combines with J gene TRBJ2-3; TRBD2 aligns across 8 bases. Germline V gives CDR1 SEHNR, CDR2 FQNEAQ (reference sequence). The ends lost 5 bases at V and 3 bases at J; junction bases unmatched: 13. The CDR3 consists of 17 residues. As DNA, the CDR3 is TGTGCCAGCAGCCTCCAGGGAGCGGGAGTCGGTACAGATACGCAGTATTTT. This translates into CASSLQGAGVGTDTQYF.

This rearrangement joins TRBV24-1 to TRBJ2-7, with TRBD2 identical over 7 bases. The CDR3 loop spans 16 amino acids. Trimming cost V 2 bases and J 5 bases; bases outside gene matches: 11. Germline V CDR1 and CDR2: KGHDR, SFDVKD. CDR3 nucleotide sequence: TGTGCCACCAGTGATTCCCGAGTGGGGGGGAGGAACGAGCAGTACTTC. Protein sequence: CATSDSRVGGRNEQYF.

The gene calls are TRBV29-1 and TRBJ2-2; D assignment may be TRBD1 or TRBD2 (5 bases each). This CDR3 spans 13 amino acids. The germline V and J ends were trimmed by 7 bases and 6 bases, with 15 bases remaining between them. Germline V lookup: CDR1 SQVTM, CDR2 ANQGSEA. This CDR3 reads CSARDRAPGELFF. In DNA, the CDR3 is TGCAGCGCCCGGGACCGAGCACCCGGGGAGCTGTTTTTT.

This clonotype occurred many times. V gene TRBV2 combines with J gene TRBJ2-3; 8 nucleotides agree with TRBD2. The CDR3 has 15 residues. J gave up 8 bases and V 3 bases, and 10 bases lay outside the gene matches. In germline, CDR1 is SNHLY, CDR2 FYNNEI. The CDR3: CASSDWKREGVTQYF. The CDR3 DNA reads TGTGCCAGCAGTGATTGGAAACGGGAGGGGGTTACGCAGTATTTT.

This clonotype has at least ten counts. The chain links TRBV28 to TRBJ1-2; maybe TRBD1 (5 bases). V lost 6 bases and J 4 bases, leaving 12 bases between the germline ends. Germline V gives CDR1 MDHEN, CDR2 SYDVKM. The CDR3 extends over 13 amino acids. The CDR3 protein is CASRPDKIYGYTF. CDR3 coding DNA: TGTGCCAGCAGACCGGACAAGATCTATGGCTACACCTTC.